Below are 27 T cell receptor beta chains sequenced from a single sample in a study of blood T cell repertoires in COVID-19. This table comes from immunoSEQ multiplex PCR, and its TCRdb copy is limited to in-frame clones, with some not included. The sample lists around 150,000 clones, roughly 90% occurring once. Material for sequencing was peripheral blood. These TCRs come from an older woman who had recovered from COVID-19.

The gene calls are TRBV12-3 or TRBV12-4 and TRBJ2-7; weak D call: TRBD2 (5 bases). Trimming left V 5 bases short and J 8 bases short, with 13 bases between. CDR3 length: 12 residues. CDR3 sequence (DNA): TGTGCCAGCAGTCTCGGGGTTTACAAGCAGTACTTC. Translation gives CASSLGVYKQYF.

This clone occurred once. This chain links TRBV4-3 with TRBJ2-1, with D unclear. The CDR3 runs to 16 residues. Germline V gives CDR1 LGHNA, CDR2 YSLEER. Trimming left V 3 bases short and J 0 bases short, with 12 bases between. The CDR3 DNA is TGCGCCAGCAGCCAGGCACCCAAAATCTCCTACAATGAGCAGTTCTTC. Translating gives CASSQAPKISYNEQFF.

Turning to this clone: The sample has other DNA sequences that encode this CDR3 too. This chain connects TRBV30 to TRBJ1-6, with TRBD1 as a possible D gene (5 bases). Trimming removed 3 bases at V and 10 bases at J, with 19 bases between. Germline V gives CDR1 GTSNPN, CDR2 SVGIG (reference sequence). There are 15 residues in the CDR3. The CDR3 here is CAWSPGDPMYSPLHF. CDR3 coding DNA: TGTGCCTGGAGCCCGGGGGACCCGATGTACTCACCCCTCCACTTT.

The V and J genes are TRBV29-1 and TRBJ2-3; a possible D gene is TRBD2 (6 bases). V was shortened by 7 bases and J by 0 bases, with 14 bases between the two germline ends. Germline V gene data show CDR1 as SQVTM and CDR2 as ANQGSEA. CDR3 length: 14 residues. The CDR3 is CSESGGVSTDTQYF. CDR3 nucleotides: TGCAGCGAGTCTGGCGGGGTTAGCACAGATACGCAGTATTTT.

The CDR3 reads CASSPVVAGLEETQYF. The CDR3 DNA sequence: TGTGCCAGCAGCCCGGTAGTAGCGGGATTGGAAGAGACCCAGTACTTC. The chain combines TRBV9 with TRBJ2-5; 8 bases align to TRBD2. Germline loops: CDR1 SGDLS, CDR2 YYNGEE. The CDR3 loop spans 16 amino acids. V lost 4 bases and J lost 3; bases outside the gene matches: 11.

V usage is TRBV10-3 and J usage is TRBJ2-3; TRBD2 matches at 9 bases. The ends lost 0 bases at V and 7 bases at J; junction bases unmatched: 8. Germline assignment: CDR1 ENHRY and CDR2 SYGVKD. This CDR3 comprises 16 residues. The CDR3 here is CAISESTSGPGNTQYF. In DNA, the CDR3 is TGTGCCATCAGTGAGTCTACTAGCGGGCCGGGGAATACGCAGTATTTT.

The rearrangement uses TRBV27 and TRBJ1-2; TRBD1 aligns across 7 bases. The CDR3 is made up of 13 amino acids. The V gene end was trimmed by 2 bases and the J gene end by 7 bases; junction bases not matched to a gene: 4. Germline loops: CDR1 MNHEY, CDR2 SMNVEV (reference sequence). This CDR3 reads CASSLDRVGGYTF. CDR3 DNA sequence: TGTGCCAGCAGTTTAGACAGGGTTGGTGGCTACACCTTC.

The chain couples TRBV19 to TRBJ2-4; D remains ambiguous. The CDR3 extends over 13 amino acids. CDR1 LNHDA and CDR2 SQIVND come from the germline V gene (reference sequence). V was trimmed by 3 bases and J by 4 bases, leaving 7 bases between them. The CDR3 is CASSIEAKNIQYF. DNA for the CDR3: TGTGCCAGTAGTATCGAGGCTAAAAACATTCAGTACTTC. Using reference TRBV19 and TRBJ2-4 for the parts outside the CDR3, the full variable domain is DGGITQSPKYLFRKEGQNVTLSCEQNLNHDAMYWYRQDPGQGLRLIYYSQIVNDFQKGDIAEGYSVSREKKESFPLTVTSAQKNPTAFYLCASSIEAKNIQYFGAGTRLSVL.

This clone was observed a single time. The chain joins TRBV7-2 to TRBJ2-5; TRBD2 agrees at 8 bases. Germline assignment: CDR1 SGHTA and CDR2 FQGNSA. The CDR3 contains 16 residues. The ends lost 2 bases at V and 2 bases at J; junction bases unmatched: 7. DNA for the CDR3: TGTGCCAGCAGCTTAAACGGCGGGGGGATGCAAGAGACCCAGTACTTC. Its translation is CASSLNGGGMQETQYF. Variable domain in full (rest from reference TRBV7-2 and TRBJ2-5): GAGVSQSPSNKVTEKGKDVELRCDPISGHTALYWYRQSLGQGLEFLIYFQGNSAPDKSGLPSDRFSAERTGGSVSTLTIQRTQQEDSAVYLCASSLNGGGMQETQYFGPGTRLLVL.

The V call is TRBV7-9, the J call TRBJ2-4, with 7 bases identical to TRBD1. Unmatched junction bases numbered 9, after V lost 4 bases and J lost 3 bases. CDR1 SEHNR and CDR2 FQNEAQ come from the germline V gene (reference sequence). CDR3 length equals 16 residues. The CDR3 protein is CASSSPPRTGKNIQYF. Here the CDR3 DNA reads TGTGCCAGCAGCTCCCCTCCCCGGACAGGCAAAAACATTCAGTACTTC.

The chain uses TRBV7-2 and TRBJ2-3; 10 bases are shared with TRBD2. This CDR3 contains 15 residues. Trimming cost V 2 bases and J 4 bases; bases outside gene matches: 3. The V gene's germline CDR1 is SGHTA and CDR2 FQGNSA. CDR3 sequence (DNA): TGTGCCAGCAGCTTACTAGCGGGGGTCGCAGATACGCAGTATTTT. As protein: CASSLLAGVADTQYF.

This chain uses TRBV10-1 with TRBJ1-4; a possible D gene is TRBD1 (5 bases). The V gene lost 7 bases and the J gene lost 3 bases, with 9 bases spanning the gap. CDR3 length: 13 residues. Germline V gives CDR1 WNHNN, CDR2 SYGVQD (reference sequence). The CDR3 loop is CASNQGPNEKLFF. In nucleotides, the CDR3 is TGCGCCAGCAACCAGGGTCCTAATGAAAAACTGTTTTTT.

The rearrangement links TRBV28 to TRBJ1-3; 8 bases map to TRBD1. V lost 6 bases and J lost 2; bases outside the gene matches: 9. Germline CDR1 and CDR2: MDHEN and SYDVKM. CDR3 size: 16 residues. CDR3 protein: CASSTITGGAGNTIYF. The CDR3 DNA follows: TGTGCCAGCAGCACTATAACAGGGGGAGCTGGAAACACCATATATTTT.

V and J are TRBV9 and TRBJ2-3, with D possibly being TRBD1 (6 bases). Trimming removed 4 bases from V and 2 bases from J, with 20 bases in between. Germline CDR1 is SGDLS and CDR2 is YYNGEE. This CDR3 contains 17 residues. In nucleotides, the CDR3 is TGTGCCAGCAGCCCACGGGGACCCGGGACAATCACAGATACGCAGTATTTT. As protein: CASSPRGPGTITDTQYF.

The V gene is TRBV28, the J gene TRBJ1-4; the match to TRBD1 covers 7 bases. Germline values: CDR1 MDHEN, CDR2 SYDVKM. CDR3 length equals 16 residues. The ends lost 3 bases at V and 7 bases at J; junction bases unmatched: 11. CDR3 amino acids: CASSFSRGTVGEKLFF. The CDR3, as DNA: TGTGCCAGCAGTTTTTCCAGGGGGACAGTGGGTGAAAAACTGTTTTTT.

The V call is TRBV2, the J call TRBJ2-7; D uncertain. V was shortened by 7 bases and J by 2 bases, with 9 bases between the two germline ends. The germline gives CDR1 SNHLY, CDR2 FYNNEI. The CDR3 spans 12 residues. The CDR3 DNA is TGTGCCAGCACTACAGACACCTACGAGCAGTACTTC. Residues: CASTTDTYEQYF.

This sequence joins TRBV6-1 and TRBJ2-1; 7 bases are a match to TRBD1. With 3 bases clipped from V and 3 bases from J, the junction kept 5 bases outside the gene matches. The CDR3 spans 15 residues. Germline values: CDR1 MNHNS, CDR2 SASEGT. The CDR3 DNA reads as TGTGCCAGCAGTGAGGAACAGGGGTTCTACAATGAGCAGTTCTTC. This sequence encodes CASSEEQGFYNEQFF.

The genes are TRBV9 and TRBJ1-2, with a weak D call TRBD1 (6 bases). This CDR3 has 16 amino acids. From germline, CDR1 is SGDLS and CDR2 YYNGEE. Trimming removed 3 bases from V and 3 bases from J, with 18 bases in between. In DNA, the CDR3 is TGTGCCAGCAGCGATTCCACAGACAGGCGATACTATGGCTACACCTTC. Encoded protein: CASSDSTDRRYYGYTF. The variable domain in full, with the rest retrieved from reference TRBV9 and TRBJ1-2, is DSGVTQTPKHLITATGQRVTLRCSPRSGDLSVYWYQQSLDQGLQFLIQYYNGEERAKGNILERFSAQQFPDLHSELNLSSLELGDSALYFCASSDSTDRRYYGYTFGSGTRLTVV.

The gene calls are TRBV5-1 and TRBJ2-1; no reliable D call. The ends were cut back, 1 base at V and 8 bases at J, with 10 bases in the middle. The CDR3 totals 13 residues. In germline, CDR1 is SGHRS, CDR2 YFSETQ. The CDR3 sequence is CASSLWAGDEQFF. The DNA for the CDR3 is TGCGCCAGCAGCTTGTGGGCAGGCGATGAGCAGTTCTTC.

The chain carries TRBV6-4 and TRBJ2-1; 7 positions match TRBD2. The germline V gene has CDR1 MRHNA and CDR2 SNTAGT. The CDR3 consists of 16 residues. The V segment lost 4 bases and the J segment 6 bases; nucleotides outside the gene matches: 12. The CDR3 reads CASSGGGREPLNEQFF. The CDR3 nucleotides read TGTGCCAGCAGTGGCGGTGGGAGGGAGCCGCTCAATGAGCAGTTCTTC.

The rearrangement links TRBV6-5 to TRBJ1-5; 7 bases are a match to TRBD1. This CDR3 has 16 amino acids. V shed 0 bases and J 5 bases; nucleotides not matched to a gene: 7. Germline CDR1 is MNHEY and CDR2 is SVGAGI. CDR3 amino acids: CASSYSASGGHQPQHF. CDR3 nucleotide sequence: TGTGCCAGCAGTTACTCGGCATCAGGGGGGCATCAGCCCCAGCATTTT.

The chain uses TRBV4-3 and TRBJ1-2, with unresolved D. CDR1 is LGHNA, CDR2 YSLEER, per germline. The CDR3 runs to 13 residues. The V gene lost 4 bases and the J gene lost 0 bases, with 6 bases spanning the gap. CDR3 loop: CASSLGSNYGYTF. In nucleotides, the CDR3 is TGCGCCAGCAGCCTCGGTTCTAACTATGGCTACACCTTC.

The genes are TRBV6-2 or TRBV6-3 and TRBJ1-5; TRBD1 matches 8 bases. The length of the CDR3 is 20 residues. CDR1 and CDR2 from the germline V gene are MNHEY and SVGEGT. The ends lost 0 bases at V and 6 bases at J; junction bases unmatched: 19. CDR3 sequence: CASSYSRISTGGRSGQPQHF. CDR3 nucleotide sequence: TGTGCCAGCAGTTACTCGAGGATCTCTACAGGGGGTAGGTCGGGTCAGCCCCAGCATTTT.

This clone has a single count. At one boundary the junction diverges from the germline segment, which might be a read error. The chain couples TRBV6-1 to TRBJ1-1, with 7 nucleotides matching TRBD1. CDR1 MNHNS and CDR2 SASEGT come from the germline V gene. This CDR3 spans 14 amino acids. CDR3 amino acids: CASREGTVNTEAFF. The DNA for the CDR3 is TGTGCCAGCAGAGAAGGGACAGTGAACACTGAAGCTTTCTTT.

The chain uses TRBV19 and TRBJ1-2, with D perhaps TRBD1 (5 bases). The CDR3 spans 10 residues. V dropped 10 bases and J dropped 4 bases, with 7 bases sitting between them. The germline V gene has CDR1 LNHDA and CDR2 SQIVND (reference sequence). The DNA for the CDR3 is TGTGCCACAGGGTTCTATGGCTACACCTTC. It is translated as CATGFYGYTF.

This rearrangement joins TRBV28 to TRBJ2-2; TRBD2 matches 7 bases. J was trimmed by 5 bases and V by 4 bases; bases with no gene match: 4. This CDR3 contains 14 residues. Germline V gives CDR1 MDHEN, CDR2 SYDVKM. The CDR3 sequence is CASSSPGGTGELFF. The CDR3 region has the DNA TGTGCCAGCAGTTCGCCCGGGGGGACCGGGGAGCTGTTTTTT.

The chain recombines TRBV5-1 with TRBJ2-5; D is perhaps TRBD2 (5 bases). The CDR3 is made up of 16 amino acids. With 4 bases removed from V and 5 bases from J, the gap between germline ends came to 21 bases. The germline gives CDR1 SGHRS, CDR2 YFSETQ. The CDR3 region is CASSLGIAQLGETQYF. CDR3 DNA: TGCGCCAGCAGCCTCGGGATTGCGCAATTGGGGGAGACCCAGTACTTC.